Sequencing of this TCR beta chain was carried out in a study of tumor and adjacent non-tumor tissue in lung cancer. The library came from three nested PCR rounds adapted from ARM-PCR protocols. TCRdb called the multiplex PCR reads again in MiXCR, with one record for every CDR3 protein. The table lists 200,000 to 250,000 distinct CDR3 sequences, about 71% of them singletons. This sample's RNA came from whole unsorted tissue. Donors were chemotherapy-naive, newly diagnosed lung cancer surgical patients in China, August–late 2014. The length of the CDR3 is 16 residues. Germline CDR1 DFQATT, CDR2 SNEGSKA (reference sequence). After removal of 0 bases from V and 4 bases from J, the junction contained 7 bases not matched to a gene.

The chain is built from TRBV20-1 and TRBJ2-2, with TRBD1 matching 8 bases. Material: lung tumor tissue. This sequence originates from a man in his 60s with non-small cell lung cancer. The CDR3 DNA sequence: TGCAGTGCTAGAGATCGAAGACAGGGGAGCACCGGGGAGCTGTTTTTT. Amino acid sequence: CSARDRRQGSTGELFF.